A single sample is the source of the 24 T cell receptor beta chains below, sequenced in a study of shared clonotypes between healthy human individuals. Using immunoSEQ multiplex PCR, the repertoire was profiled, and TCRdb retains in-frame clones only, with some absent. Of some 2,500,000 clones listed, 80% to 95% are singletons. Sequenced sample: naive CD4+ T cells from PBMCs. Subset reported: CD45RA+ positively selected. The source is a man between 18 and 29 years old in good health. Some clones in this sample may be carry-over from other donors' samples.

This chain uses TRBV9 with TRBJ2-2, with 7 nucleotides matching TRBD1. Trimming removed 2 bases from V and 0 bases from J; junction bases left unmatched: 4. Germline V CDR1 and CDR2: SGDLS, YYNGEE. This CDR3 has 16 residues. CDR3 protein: CASSVKGAANTGELFF. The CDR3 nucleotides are TGTGCCAGCAGCGTCAAGGGGGCTGCGAACACCGGGGAGCTGTTTTTT.

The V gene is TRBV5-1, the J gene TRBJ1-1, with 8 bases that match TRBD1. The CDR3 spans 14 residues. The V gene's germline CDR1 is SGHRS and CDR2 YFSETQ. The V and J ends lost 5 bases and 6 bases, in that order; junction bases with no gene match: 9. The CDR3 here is CASSIQGGLSEAFF. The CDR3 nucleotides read TGCGCCAGCAGTATACAGGGGGGGCTTTCTGAAGCTTTCTTT.

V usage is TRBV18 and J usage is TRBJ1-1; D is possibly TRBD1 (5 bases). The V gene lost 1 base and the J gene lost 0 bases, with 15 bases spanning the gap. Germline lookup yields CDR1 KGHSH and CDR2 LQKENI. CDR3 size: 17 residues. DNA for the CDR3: TGTGCCAGCTCACCACGTCTAGACCCAGGGATGAACACTGAAGCTTTCTTT. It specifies CASSPRLDPGMNTEAFF.

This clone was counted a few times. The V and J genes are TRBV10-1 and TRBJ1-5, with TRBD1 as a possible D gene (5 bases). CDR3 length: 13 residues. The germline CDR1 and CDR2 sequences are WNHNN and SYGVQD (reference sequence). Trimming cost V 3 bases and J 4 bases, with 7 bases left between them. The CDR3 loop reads CASSEWGNQPQHF. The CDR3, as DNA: TGCGCCAGCAGTGAATGGGGGAATCAGCCCCAGCATTTT.

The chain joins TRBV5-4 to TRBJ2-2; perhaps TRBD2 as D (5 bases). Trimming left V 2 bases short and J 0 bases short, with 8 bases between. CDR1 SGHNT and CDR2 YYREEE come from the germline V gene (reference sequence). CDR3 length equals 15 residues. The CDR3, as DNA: TGTGCCAGCAGCTTTCCGGGAACGAACACCGGGGAGCTGTTTTTT. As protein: CASSFPGTNTGELFF.

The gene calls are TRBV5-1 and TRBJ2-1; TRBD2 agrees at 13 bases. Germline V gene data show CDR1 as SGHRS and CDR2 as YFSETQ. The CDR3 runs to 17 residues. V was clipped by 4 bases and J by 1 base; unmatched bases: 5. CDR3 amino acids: CASSQGTSGISYNEQFF. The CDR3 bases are TGCGCCAGCAGCCAAGGGACTAGCGGGATTTCCTACAATGAGCAGTTCTTC.

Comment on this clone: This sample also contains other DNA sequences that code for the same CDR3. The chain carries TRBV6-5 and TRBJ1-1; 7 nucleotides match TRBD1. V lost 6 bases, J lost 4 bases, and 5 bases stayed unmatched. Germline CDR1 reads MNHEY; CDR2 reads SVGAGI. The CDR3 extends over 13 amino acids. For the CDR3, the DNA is TGTGCCAGCAGCTTACAGGGGATCACTGAAGCTTTCTTT. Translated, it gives CASSLQGITEAFF.

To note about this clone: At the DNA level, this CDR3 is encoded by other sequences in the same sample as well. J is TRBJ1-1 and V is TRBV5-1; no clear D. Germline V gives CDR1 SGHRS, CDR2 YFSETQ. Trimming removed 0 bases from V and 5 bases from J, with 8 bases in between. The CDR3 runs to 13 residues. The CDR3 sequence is CASSLAVGTEAFF. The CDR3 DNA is TGCGCCAGCAGCTTGGCGGTGGGGACTGAAGCTTTCTTT. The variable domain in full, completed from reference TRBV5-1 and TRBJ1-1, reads KAGVTQTPRYLIKTRGQQVTLSCSPISGHRSVSWYQQTPGQGLQFLFEYFSETQRNKGNFPGRFSGRQFSNSRSEMNVSTLELGDSALYLCASSLAVGTEAFFGQGTRLTVV.

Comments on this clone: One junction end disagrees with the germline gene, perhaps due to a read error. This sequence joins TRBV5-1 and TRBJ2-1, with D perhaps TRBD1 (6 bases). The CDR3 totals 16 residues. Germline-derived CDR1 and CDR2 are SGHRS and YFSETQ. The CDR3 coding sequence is TGCGCCAGCAGCCTGTTCGGGGACAACCCCATCAATGAGCTGTTCTTC. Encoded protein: CASSLFGDNPINELFF.

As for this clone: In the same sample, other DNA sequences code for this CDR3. The CDR3 sequence is CASSRSGNTEAFF. The CDR3 DNA reads as TGTGCCAGCAGCCGGTCAGGGAACACTGAAGCTTTCTTT. The chain is built from TRBV9 and TRBJ1-1; D not resolved. The germline V gene encodes CDR1 SGDLS and CDR2 YYNGEE. The CDR3 runs 13 residues. V dropped 4 bases and J dropped 1 base, with 8 bases sitting between them.

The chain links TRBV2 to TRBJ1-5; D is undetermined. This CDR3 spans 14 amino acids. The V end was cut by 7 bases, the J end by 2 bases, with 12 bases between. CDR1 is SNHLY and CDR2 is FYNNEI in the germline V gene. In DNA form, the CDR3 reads TGTGCCAGCACTCCCCTCGGGGGCAATCAGCCCCAGCATTTT. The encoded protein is CASTPLGGNQPQHF.

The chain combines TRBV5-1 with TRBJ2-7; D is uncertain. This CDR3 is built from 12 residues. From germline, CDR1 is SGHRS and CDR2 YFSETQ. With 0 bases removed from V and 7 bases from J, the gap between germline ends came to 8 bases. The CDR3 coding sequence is TGCGCCAGCAGCTTGGACAGTGGGGAGCAGTACTTC. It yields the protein CASSLDSGEQYF.

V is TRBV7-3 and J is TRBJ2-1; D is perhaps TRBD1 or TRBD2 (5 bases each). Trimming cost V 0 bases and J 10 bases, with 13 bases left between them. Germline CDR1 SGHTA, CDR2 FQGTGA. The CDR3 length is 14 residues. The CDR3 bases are TGTGCCAGCAGCTTAACGGGACCCCGAGGGGAGCAGTTCTTC. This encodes CASSLTGPRGEQFF.

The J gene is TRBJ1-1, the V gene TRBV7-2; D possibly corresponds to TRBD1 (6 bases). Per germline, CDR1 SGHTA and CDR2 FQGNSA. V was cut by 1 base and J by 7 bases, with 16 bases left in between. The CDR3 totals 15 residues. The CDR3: CASSLGSGAPFEAFF. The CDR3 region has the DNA TGTGCCAGCAGCTTAGGATCAGGGGCCCCATTTGAAGCTTTCTTT. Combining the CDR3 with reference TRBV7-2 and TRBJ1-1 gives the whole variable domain GAGVSQSPSNKVTEKGKDVELRCDPISGHTALYWYRQSLGQGLEFLIYFQGNSAPDKSGLPSDRFSAERTGGSVSTLTIQRTQQEDSAVYLCASSLGSGAPFEAFFGQGTRLTVV.

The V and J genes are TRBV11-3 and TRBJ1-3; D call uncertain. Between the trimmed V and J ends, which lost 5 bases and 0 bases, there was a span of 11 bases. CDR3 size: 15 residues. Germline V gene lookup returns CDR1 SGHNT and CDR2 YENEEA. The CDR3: CASSARWDSGNTIYF. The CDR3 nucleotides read TGTGCCAGCAGCGCCCGGTGGGACTCTGGAAACACCATATATTTT. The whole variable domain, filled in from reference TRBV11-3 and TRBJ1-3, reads EAGVVQSPRYKIIEKKQPVAFWCNPISGHNTLYWYLQNLGQGPELLIRYENEEAVDDSQLPKDRFSAERLKGVDSTLKIQPAELGDSAVYLCASSARWDSGNTIYFGEGSWLTVV.

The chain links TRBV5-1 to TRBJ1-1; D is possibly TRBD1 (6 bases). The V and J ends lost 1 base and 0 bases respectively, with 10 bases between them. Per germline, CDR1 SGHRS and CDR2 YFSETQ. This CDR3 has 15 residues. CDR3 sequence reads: CASSLLGQMNTEAFF. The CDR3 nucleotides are TGCGCCAGCAGCTTGTTAGGACAGATGAACACTGAAGCTTTCTTT. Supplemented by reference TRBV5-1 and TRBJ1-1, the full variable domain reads KAGVTQTPRYLIKTRGQQVTLSCSPISGHRSVSWYQQTPGQGLQFLFEYFSETQRNKGNFPGRFSGRQFSNSRSEMNVSTLELGDSALYLCASSLLGQMNTEAFFGQGTRLTVV.

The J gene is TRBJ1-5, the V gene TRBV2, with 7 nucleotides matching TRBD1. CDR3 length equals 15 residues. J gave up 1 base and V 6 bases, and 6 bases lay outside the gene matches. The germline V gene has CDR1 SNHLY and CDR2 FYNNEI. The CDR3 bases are TGTGCCAGCAGACCGACAGGGCTCAGCAATCAGCCCCAGCATTTT. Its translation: CASRPTGLSNQPQHF.

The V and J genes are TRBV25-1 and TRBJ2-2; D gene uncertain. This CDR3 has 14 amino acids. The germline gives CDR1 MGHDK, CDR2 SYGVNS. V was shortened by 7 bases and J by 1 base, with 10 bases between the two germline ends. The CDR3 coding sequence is TGTGCCAGCACCGGCAGCAAGAACACCGGGGAGCTGTTTTTT. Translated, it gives CASTGSKNTGELFF. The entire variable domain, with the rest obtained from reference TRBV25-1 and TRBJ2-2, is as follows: EADIYQTPRYLVIGTGKKITLECSQTMGHDKMYWYQQDPGMELHLIHYSYGVNSTEKGDLSSESTVSRIRTEHFPLTLESARPSHTSQYLCASTGSKNTGELFFGEGSRLTVL.

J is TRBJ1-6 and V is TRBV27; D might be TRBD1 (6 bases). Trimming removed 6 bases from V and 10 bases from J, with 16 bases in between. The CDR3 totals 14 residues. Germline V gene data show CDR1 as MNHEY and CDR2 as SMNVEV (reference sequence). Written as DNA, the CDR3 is TGTGCCAGCAGAGCTTGGGGGGCGCACTCACCCCTCCACTTT. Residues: CASRAWGAHSPLHF.

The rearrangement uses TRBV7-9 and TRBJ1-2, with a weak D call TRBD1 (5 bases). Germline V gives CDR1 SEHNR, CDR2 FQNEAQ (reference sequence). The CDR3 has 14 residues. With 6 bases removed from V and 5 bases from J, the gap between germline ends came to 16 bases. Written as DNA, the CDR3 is TGTGCCAGCAGTAGGGACGTCCTAACGTATGGCTACACCTTC. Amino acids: CASSRDVLTYGYTF.

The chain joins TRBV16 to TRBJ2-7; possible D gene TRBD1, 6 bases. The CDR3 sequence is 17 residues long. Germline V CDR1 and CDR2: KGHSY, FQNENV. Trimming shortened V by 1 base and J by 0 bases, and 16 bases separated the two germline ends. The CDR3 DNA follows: TGTGCCAGCAGCCAATGGGGCTCTACAGGGTACTCCTACGAGCAGTACTTC. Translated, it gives CASSQWGSTGYSYEQYF.

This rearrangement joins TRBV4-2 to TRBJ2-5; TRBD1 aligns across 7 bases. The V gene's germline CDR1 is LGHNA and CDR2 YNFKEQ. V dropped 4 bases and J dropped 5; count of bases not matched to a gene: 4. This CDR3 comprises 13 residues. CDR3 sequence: CASSPRQGETQYF. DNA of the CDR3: TGTGCCAGCAGCCCGAGACAGGGTGAGACCCAGTACTTC.

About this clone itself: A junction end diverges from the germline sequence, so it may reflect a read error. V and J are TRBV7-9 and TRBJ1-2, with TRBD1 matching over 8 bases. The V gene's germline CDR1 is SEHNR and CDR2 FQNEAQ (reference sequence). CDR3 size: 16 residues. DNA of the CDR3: TGTGCCAGCAGCTTATACGACAGGGGTGCTAAATATGGCTACACCTTC. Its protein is CASSLYDRGAKYGYTF.

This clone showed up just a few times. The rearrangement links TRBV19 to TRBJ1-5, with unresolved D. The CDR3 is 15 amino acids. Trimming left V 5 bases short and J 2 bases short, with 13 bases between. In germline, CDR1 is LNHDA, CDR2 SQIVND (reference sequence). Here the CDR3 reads CASSPPGDGNQPQHF. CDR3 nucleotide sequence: TGTGCCAGTAGTCCTCCCGGTGATGGCAATCAGCCCCAGCATTTT.